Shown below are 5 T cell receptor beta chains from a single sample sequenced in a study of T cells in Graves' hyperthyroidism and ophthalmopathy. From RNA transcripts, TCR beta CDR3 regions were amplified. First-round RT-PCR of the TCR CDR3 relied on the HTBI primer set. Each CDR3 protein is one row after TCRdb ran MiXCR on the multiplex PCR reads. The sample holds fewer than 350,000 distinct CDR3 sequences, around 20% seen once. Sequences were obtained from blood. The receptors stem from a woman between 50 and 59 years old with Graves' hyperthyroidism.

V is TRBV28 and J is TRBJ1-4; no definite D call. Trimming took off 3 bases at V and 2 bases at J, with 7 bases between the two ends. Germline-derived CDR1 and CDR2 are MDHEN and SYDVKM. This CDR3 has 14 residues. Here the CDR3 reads CASSFVGTNEKLFF. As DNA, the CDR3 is TGTGCCAGCAGTTTCGTGGGGACTAATGAAAAACTGTTTTTT.

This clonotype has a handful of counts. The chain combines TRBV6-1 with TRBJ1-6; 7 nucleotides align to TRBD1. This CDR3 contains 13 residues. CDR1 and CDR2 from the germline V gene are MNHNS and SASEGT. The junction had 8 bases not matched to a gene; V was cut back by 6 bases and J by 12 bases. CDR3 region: CASSPEQGRPLHF. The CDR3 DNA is TGTGCCAGCAGCCCCGAACAGGGGAGACCCCTCCACTTT.

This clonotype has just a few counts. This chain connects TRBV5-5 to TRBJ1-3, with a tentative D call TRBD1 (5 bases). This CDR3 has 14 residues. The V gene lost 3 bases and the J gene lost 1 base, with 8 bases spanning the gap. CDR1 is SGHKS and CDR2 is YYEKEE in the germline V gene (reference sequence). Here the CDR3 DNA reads TGTGCCAGCAGCTCCGGGGGATCTGGAAACACCATATATTTT. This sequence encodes CASSSGGSGNTIYF.

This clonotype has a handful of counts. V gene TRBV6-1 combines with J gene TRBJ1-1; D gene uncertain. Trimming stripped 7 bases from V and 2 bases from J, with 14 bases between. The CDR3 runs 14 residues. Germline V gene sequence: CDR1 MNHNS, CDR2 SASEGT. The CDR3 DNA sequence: TGTGCCAGCAAGGGCGGAGGGATTAACACTGAAGCTTTCTTT. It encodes CASKGGGINTEAFF.

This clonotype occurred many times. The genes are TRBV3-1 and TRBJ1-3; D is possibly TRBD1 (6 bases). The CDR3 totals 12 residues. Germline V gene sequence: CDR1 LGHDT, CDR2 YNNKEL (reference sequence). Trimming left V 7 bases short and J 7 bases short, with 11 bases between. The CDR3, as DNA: TGTGCCAGCACTTTAGACAGGAACACCATATATTTT. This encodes CASTLDRNTIYF.